The clone carrying this T cell receptor beta chain was counted at least ten times. The data were obtained in a study of blood T cells in healthy people across ages. V lost 3 bases and J lost 7, with 13 bases in between. CDR1 is LGHDT, CDR2 YNNKEL, per germline (reference sequence). The CDR3 sequence is 14 residues long. A sample-barcoded 5' primer and a J-beta primer mix were used in a second PCR of about 7 to 11 cycles. A 12-random-nucleotide template-switch adaptor tagged each cDNA molecule. TCRdb used MiXCR to reprocess the 5' RACE reads, holding one entry per CDR3 protein. This sample has some 1.7 million distinct CDR3 sequences, with about 30% found just once.

Sequencing was carried out using blood. This TCR was sampled from a woman in her twenties or thirties in good health. The V and J genes are TRBV3-1 and TRBJ2-1; D is undetermined. The CDR3: CASSHSGPGNEQFF. DNA for the CDR3: TGTGCCAGCAGCCACTCGGGCCCCGGGAATGAGCAGTTCTTC.